This T cell receptor (beta chain) was sequenced during a study of blood T cells in healthy people across ages. The donors, all healthy, were Caucasians living in Russia, aged about 6 to 90. This CDR3 is built from 13 residues. Germline V gives CDR1 SNHLY, CDR2 FYNNEI. This clonotype was seen a single time. The second PCR ran about 6 to 12 cycles with a sample-barcoded 5' primer and J-beta primers. TCRdb reprocessed the 5' RACE reads via MiXCR and lists one record per CDR3 protein. The sample yields approximately 900,000 distinct CDR3 sequences, almost 30% seen once. This sample was also put to use in a study of T cells of mothers and their children.

This rearrangement joins TRBV2 to TRBJ2-4; possible D gene TRBD2, 6 bases. The DNA end is more similar to TRBJ2-7, so the J call may be wrong. The material sequenced was blood. This sequence was found in a woman aged 35 to 49 in good health. As DNA, the CDR3 is TGTGCCAGCAGGGTGACTAGTATCTACGAGCAGTACTTC. Residues: CASRVTSIYEQYF.